These T cell receptor beta chains were read from a single sample in a study of cytomegalovirus exposure and HLA in healthy donors. Here immunoSEQ multiplex PCR was the method, and the copy in TCRdb shows in-frame clones only, minus some. Of under 200,000 clones listed, roughly 80% were seen once; the top ten hold around 1.7%. Sequenced: PBMCs. These receptor sequences come from a woman between 18 and 29 years old in good health and CMV-seronegative. Each CDR3 is given with its conserved first and last residue. D genes are given only for firm matches. Size tells how often a clone was seen (once, few, many) or the class of an expanded clone, and some rows leave it out.

TRBV27	TRBD2	TRBJ2-1	.	TGTGCCAGCAGTTTATTAGCGGGGGACTCCTACAATGAGCAGTTCTTC	CASSLLAGDSYNEQFF
TRBV28	TRBD1	TRBJ1-5	.	TGTGCCAGCAGTGGCGACAGGGAGGCAGATCAGCCCCAGCATTTT	CASSGDREADQPQHF
TRBV5-1	.	TRBJ1-2	few	TGCGCCAGCAGTTGGGACACCATCTATGGCTACACCTTC	CASSWDTIYGYTF
TRBV6-6	.	TRBJ2-1	.	TGTGCCAGCAGTCCGAATGGAGCAGGGGGAGGAAATGAGCAGTTCTTC	CASSPNGAGGGNEQFF
TRBV6-5	.	TRBJ2-1	.	TGTGCCAGCAGTTACTCGTACGGCGGTTCCGGCAACGAGCAGTTCTTC	CASSYSYGGSGNEQFF
TRBV5-6	.	TRBJ1-2	.	TGTGCCAGCAGCCTCCTGGTGGCGGATTATGGCTACACCTTC	CASSLLVADYGYTF
TRBV28	TRBD1	TRBJ1-2	.	TGTGCCAGCAGTTATCCGACCGCCTCGGACAGGGGCCATAACTATGGCTACACCTTC	CASSYPTASDRGHNYGYTF
TRBV10-1	.	TRBJ2-7	.	TGCGCCAGCAGTGATAATGAGCGACCCTCCTACGAGCAGTACTTC	CASSDNERPSYEQYF
TRBV19	TRBD2	TRBJ2-5	.	TGTGCCAGTAGCCGCGGACTAGCGGGAGGTGCAGAGACCCAGTACTTC	CASSRGLAGGAETQYF
TRBV6-6	.	TRBJ1-3	.	TGTGCCAGCACCCCAGGGTTTATTGGAAACACCATATATTTT	CASTPGFIGNTIYF
TRBV6-6	TRBD1	TRBJ1-5	.	TGTGCCAGCATCCCCAGACAGGGTGATCAGCCCCAGCATTTT	CASIPRQGDQPQHF
TRBV28	.	TRBJ1-2	.	TGTGCCAGCAGTTTGAGCACAGGTGGCTACACCTTC	CASSLSTGGYTF
TRBV7-8	TRBD1	TRBJ1-1	few	TGTGCCAGCAGCCCCCGGGACAGGGAACTGAACACTGAAGCTTTCTTT	CASSPRDRELNTEAFF
TRBV29-1	TRBD1	TRBJ2-7	once	TGCAGCGTTAAATCAGGCAGGGGGAGATACGAGCAGTACTTC	CSVKSGRGRYEQYF
TRBV18	.	TRBJ2-1	.	TGTGCCAGCTCACAATCAGGGTACAATGAGCAGTTCTTC	CASSQSGYNEQFF
TRBV18	.	TRBJ2-3	.	TGTGCCAGCTCACTGCAGGGGGATACGCAGTATTTT	CASSLQGDTQYF
TRBV9	.	TRBJ1-1	few	TGTGCCAGCAGCGTCCAGGGGAACACTGAAGCTTTCTTT	CASSVQGNTEAFF
TRBV2	.	TRBJ1-1	few	TGTGCCAGCAGTGTATGGGGAGGCAACACTGAAGCTTTCTTT	CASSVWGGNTEAFF
TRBV27	.	TRBJ2-1	.	TGTGCCAGCAGTTTATCCTACGCCGGCTACAATGAGCAGTTCTTC	CASSLSYAGYNEQFF
TRBV9	TRBD2	TRBJ2-3	.	TGTGCCAGCAGGCGGGAGGGCCGGGATACGCAGTATTTT	CASRREGRDTQYF
TRBV30	.	TRBJ1-1	.	TGTGCCTGGACCTTTGGACAGATGAACACTGAAGCTTTCTTT	CAWTFGQMNTEAFF
TRBV11-2	TRBD1	TRBJ2-3	.	TGTGCCAGCAGCTCCTACAGGGGGGCGGATACGCAGTATTTT	CASSSYRGADTQYF
TRBV7-2	.	TRBJ1-5	.	TGTGCCAGCAGCGCCGGGGTCCTTGGGGTTGGAGAGCCCCAGCATTTT	CASSAGVLGVGEPQHF
TRBV15	.	TRBJ1-5	once	TGTGCCACCAGCAGAGTAGACAGTTATAGCAATCAGCCCCAGCATTTT	CATSRVDSYSNQPQHF
TRBV20-1	.	TRBJ2-5	.	TGCAGTGCTAGAATCATGGAGACCCAGTACTTC	CSARIMETQYF
TRBV30	TRBD2	TRBJ2-1	.	TGTGCCTGGAGTAGCCCCATCCTACGCGGGAGCGGTAATGAGCAGTTCTTC	CAWSSPILRGSGNEQFF
TRBV18	TRBD2	TRBJ2-7	.	TGTGCCAGCTCACGGGGGGGCGAGCAGTACTTC	CASSRGGEQYF
TRBV18	.	TRBJ1-4	.	TGTGCCAGCTCACCACCGCTCAGGGATGAAAAACTGTTTTTT	CASSPPLRDEKLFF
TRBV25-1	.	TRBJ1-4	.	TGTGCCAGCAGTGAATTGGCAGGGCTATTTGAAAAACTGTTTTTT	CASSELAGLFEKLFF
TRBV11-2	TRBD2	TRBJ2-5	.	TGTGCCAGCAGCCATTCGCTAGCGGGAGCCGAGACCCAGTACTTC	CASSHSLAGAETQYF
TRBV19	.	TRBJ1-2	.	TGTGCCAGTAGTCCAAGGGTAGGGGATGGCTACACCTTC	CASSPRVGDGYTF
TRBV5-1	TRBD2	TRBJ2-1	.	TGCGCCAGCGGGGTGACTAGCGGAGTTTACAATGAGCAGTTCTTC	CASGVTSGVYNEQFF
TRBV6-1	.	TRBJ2-5	.	TGTGCCAGCAGACACCTTGAGACCCAGTACTTC	CASRHLETQYF
TRBV29-1	.	TRBJ2-5	.	TGCAGCTTTACAGGTTCCCAAGAGACCCAGTACTTC	CSFTGSQETQYF
TRBV15	.	TRBJ2-6	.	TGTGCCACCAGCAGAGATCGGGCGGGAGGGGCCAACGTCCTGACTTTC	CATSRDRAGGANVLTF
TRBV6-1	.	TRBJ2-7	few	TGTGCCAGCAGTGGACAGCCCGCCTACGAGCAGTACTTC	CASSGQPAYEQYF
TRBV10-1	.	TRBJ2-3	.	TGCGCCAGCAGTGAGTCGGTGGGGGGGGCCGATACGCAGTATTTT	CASSESVGGADTQYF
TRBV28	TRBD1	TRBJ1-1	.	TGTGCCAGCAGGCTTCTCGGGACAGCGAACACTGAAGCTTTCTTT	CASRLLGTANTEAFF
TRBV27	.	TRBJ2-7	.	TGTGCCAGCAGCCAGAGCGGCCTGAGCTCCTACGAGCAGTACTTC	CASSQSGLSSYEQYF
TRBV29-1	.	TRBJ2-5	.	TGCAGCGTTGCGGGGCGGGATGTCAAAGAGACCCAGTACTTC	CSVAGRDVKETQYF
TRBV4-2	TRBD1	TRBJ1-1	.	TGTGCCAGCAGCCAAGTGTGGACAGGGAGGGAGACTGAAGCTTTCTTT	CASSQVWTGRETEAFF
TRBV2	TRBD2	TRBJ2-5	once	TGTGCCAGCAGTAAGGATAGCGGGAGAAAAGAGACCCAGTACTTC	CASSKDSGRKETQYF
TRBV13	.	TRBJ2-5	.	TGTGCCAGCAGCTCCAGACTAGACGGGATGATGGAGACCCAGTACTTC	CASSSRLDGMMETQYF
TRBV30	.	TRBJ2-7	.	TGTGCCTGGAGTACCAGGCTGTCCTACGAGCAGTACTTC	CAWSTRLSYEQYF
TRBV4-3	.	TRBJ2-7	.	TGCGCCAGCAGCCAAGGGTCAGCCGGGCAGGGCGAGCAGTACTTC	CASSQGSAGQGEQYF
TRBV5-6	TRBD1	TRBJ2-6	.	TGTGCCAGCAGCCGGACAGGGGGCGTGACTGGGGCCAACGTCCTGACTTTC	CASSRTGGVTGANVLTF
TRBV10-3	.	TRBJ2-5	.	TGTGCCATCGGCTCCGGACACATACAAGAGACCCAGTACTTC	CAIGSGHIQETQYF
TRBV6-5	.	TRBJ1-1	.	TGTGCCAGCAGTTACTCCCCCACAAACACTGAAGCTTTCTTT	CASSYSPTNTEAFF
TRBV7-9	TRBD1	TRBJ2-7	.	TGTTCCAGCAGCTTAGTGGGACAGGCCTACGAGCAGTACTTC	CSSSLVGQAYEQYF
TRBV28	TRBD1	TRBJ1-3	.	TGTGCCAGCAGTTTAGACAGGGGTACTGGAAACACCATATATTTT	CASSLDRGTGNTIYF
TRBV29-1	.	TRBJ2-3	.	TGCAGCGTTAAACGGGACACAGATACGCAGTATTTT	CSVKRDTDTQYF
TRBV30	.	TRBJ2-2	.	TGTGCCTGGAGCAGGGGTGCCGGGGAGCTGTTTTTT	CAWSRGAGELFF
TRBV19	TRBD1	TRBJ2-7	.	TGTGCCAGTACAGACAGGGGACACTCCTACGAGCAGTACTTC	CASTDRGHSYEQYF
TRBV28	TRBD1	TRBJ1-5	.	TGTGCCAGCAGTTTACAACAGGGGATGCTCCAGCATTTT	CASSLQQGMLQHF
TRBV18	TRBD1	TRBJ2-1	.	TGTGCCAGCTCACCGGGACAGAGCAATGAGCAGTTCTTC	CASSPGQSNEQFF
TRBV11-2	TRBD2	TRBJ2-7	.	TGTGCCAGCAGCTTAGATAGCGGGGCCACCTACGAGCAGTACTTC	CASSLDSGATYEQYF
TRBV9	TRBD2	TRBJ2-3	.	TGTGCCAGCAGCGCGACTAGCGGGCGACCTACTAGCACAGATACGCAGTATTTT	CASSATSGRPTSTDTQYF
TRBV27	TRBD2	TRBJ2-1	.	TGTGCCAGCAGATTGGGCGGGAGGGGATACAATGAGCAGTTCTTC	CASRLGGRGYNEQFF
TRBV7-6	TRBD1	TRBJ1-3	.	TGTGCCAGCAGCTCCTTCACAGGGGGTGGAAACACCATATATTTT	CASSSFTGGGNTIYF
TRBV11-3	.	TRBJ2-1	.	TGTGCCAGCAGCTTCAGCGGTGGGTCCAGCGGCAATGAGCAGTTCTTC	CASSFSGGSSGNEQFF